This T cell receptor (beta chain) derives from a study of T cell repertoires in aging, cancer and after chemotherapy (dated by TCRdb to between 2017 and 2020). For the wider study: Six donor age groups were covered, ranging from 30 or younger up to 70 or older, and each group contained at least three individuals. TCR repertoires from healthy donor controls were recorded over periods of several months to years and showed clear clonal overlap between repeated samplings. The complete dataset included around 8.8 million TCR reads. To look at immunoaging and at how T cells reconstitute after chemotherapy, the study profiled TCR beta repertoires in peripheral blood from both healthy donors and cancer patients. Alongside about 97 healthy donors serving as a reference group, the cohort included roughly 220 cancer patients, of whom some 94 had hematological cancers and fewer than 140 had solid cancers.

The CDR3 sequence holds 15 residues, the cysteine and phenylalanine included. The CDR3 DNA has 45 bases and is translated from base 1. Trimming removed 7 bases from V and 3 bases from J, leaving 15 bases between the germline ends. CDR1 and CDR2, per the germline V gene, are MNHNS and SASEGT. Study-wide findings and limitations: In both cancer cohorts, median generation probability rose over the chemotherapy interval, which suggests that the repertoire was reconstituted through rebound thymic output. In healthy donors, the drop in TCR diversity with age came mainly from a loss of richness, whereas in cancer patients a loss of evenness also played a part. The authors noted that the repertoire data do not allow conclusions about immunological memory after chemotherapy. Compared with age-matched healthy donors, untreated patients with either hematological or solid cancers had significantly lower TCR diversity in the blood along with higher clonality.

Multiplex touch-down PCR with a mixed TRB-A/B primer pool was used to amplify rearranged TRB sequences covering the V, D and J segments. Illumina adapters and sample indices were attached to the amplicons in two consecutive PCR reactions using Phusion HS II polymerase. The amplicons were purified from gel with the NucleoSpin Gel and PCR Clean-up kit and then assessed with Qubit and an Agilent 2100 Bioanalyzer. Libraries were sequenced on an Illumina MiSeq using 600-cycle, single-indexed, paired-end runs. Regarding the original processing steps: Processing of the TRB sequences was carried out with MiXCR versions 2.12 and 3.0.5. Each unique CDR3 nucleotide sequence was counted as one clone, and only productive sequences with at least two reads were retained. Shannon diversity, evenness, clonality (one minus evenness), and alpha-parameterized diversity profiles from alpha 0 to 5 were included as repertoire metrics. The IGoR algorithm was used to calculate generation probabilities for clones in the paired samples taken before and after chemotherapy. TCRdb reprocessed the public reads (quality trimming at Q25 with fastp, clone calling with MiXCR) and kept in-frame beta chains. Here each entry gathers all rows of one CDR3 protein and keeps the most common genes and DNA. The V and J calls, along with clone size, are taken from TCRdb and not from the paper's own processing. Within this sample are over 8,500 distinct CDR3 sequences, with about 24% of them counted one time only. The ten largest clones take up roughly 2.8% of the sample.

TCR beta rearrangements were amplified from genomic DNA isolated from peripheral blood, not from sorted cells or RNA. This clonotype was detected a few times. The antigen this receptor binds is unknown. Within one base of it there is no much larger clone, and no base qualities were kept. This sequence uses TRBV6-1 and TRBJ2-2, with a tentative D gene TRBD1 over 6 matching bases. Sequenced sample: blood. The TCR comes from a human donor in good health. CDR3 sequence: CASKWDTRYTGELFF. The DNA reads as follows: TGTGCCAGCAAATGGGACACCCGATACACCGGGGAGCTGTTTTTT.